This T cell receptor (beta chain) was sequenced for a study of T cells expressing NK-cell markers. The study, taken as a whole, reports: CD8+ T cells in a handful of donors included dominant NKG2C+ clonotypes at about 1.0-7.5%.

On this clonotype itself: Its antigen is as yet unknown.

TCRdb reprocessed the 5' RACE reads and keeps a single row for each CDR3 protein, giving no DNA. The repertoire table contains over 350,000 distinct CDR3 sequences. The CDR3 runs to 11 residues. This chain joins TRBV12-3 or TRBV12-4 and TRBJ2-1; absent DNA, TCRdb's TRBD2 call cannot be checked. The clonotype originates from a woman between 45 and 65 years old in good health. Sequencing was performed on blood T cells: a sorted CD56 or NKG2C T cell subset, CD4+ or CD8+ T cells, or bulk PBMC T cells (not recorded which). This CDR3 is CASSLRERQFF.